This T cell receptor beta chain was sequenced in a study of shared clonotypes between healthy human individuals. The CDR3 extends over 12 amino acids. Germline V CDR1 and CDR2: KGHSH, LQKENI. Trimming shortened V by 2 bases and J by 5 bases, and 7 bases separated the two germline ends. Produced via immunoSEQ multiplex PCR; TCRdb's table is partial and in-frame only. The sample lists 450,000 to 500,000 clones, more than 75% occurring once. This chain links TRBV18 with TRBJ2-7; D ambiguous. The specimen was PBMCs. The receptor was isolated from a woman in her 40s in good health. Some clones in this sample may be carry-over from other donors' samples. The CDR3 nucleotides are TGTGCCAGCTCACCAAATATGAACGAGCAGTACTTC. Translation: CASSPNMNEQYF. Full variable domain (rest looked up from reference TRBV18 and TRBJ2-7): NAGVMQNPRHLVRRRGQEARLRCSPMKGHSHVYWYRQLPEEGLKFMVYLQKENIIDESGMPKERFSAEFPKEGPSILRIQQVVRGDSAAYFCASSPNMNEQYFGPGTRLTVT.